The 29 T cell receptor beta chains below all came from one sample that was sequenced in a study of cytomegalovirus exposure and HLA in healthy donors. Primers for the PCR totalled 60 Vbeta and 13 Jbeta. TCRdb's table, derived via immunoSEQ multiplex PCR, lists solely in-frame clones and lacks some. The sample features under 150,000 clones, with 1.5% to 1.8% in its top ten. The specimen was PBMCs. These receptors originate from a woman aged 35 to 49 in good health and CMV-seronegative.

The chain has TRBV28 and TRBJ2-5; TRBD1 matches 7 bases. The CDR3 covers 15 residues. V was pared by 4 bases and J by 2 bases, with 7 bases of the junction left unmatched. CDR1 MDHEN and CDR2 SYDVKM come from the germline V gene. This CDR3 reads CASSSRQGVQETQYF. The CDR3 DNA is TGTGCCAGCAGTTCCCGCCAGGGGGTACAAGAGACCCAGTACTTC.

The gene calls are TRBV2 and TRBJ2-2; 15 bases line up with TRBD2. The CDR3 runs 16 residues. The trim removed 6 bases at V and 5 bases at J, leaving 4 bases unmatched. From germline, CDR1 is SNHLY and CDR2 FYNNEI. The CDR3 DNA sequence: TGTGCCAGCAGAGCGGGACTAGCGGGGGGAACCGGGGAGCTGTTTTTT. Its translation: CASRAGLAGGTGELFF.

This sequence joins TRBV5-1 and TRBJ1-3; D is possibly TRBD1 (5 bases). Germline lookup yields CDR1 SGHRS and CDR2 YFSETQ. V was shortened by 0 bases and J by 4 bases, with 20 bases between the two germline ends. The CDR3 totals 18 residues. CDR3 loop: CASSLGGAGSVLGNTIYF. The CDR3 DNA reads TGCGCCAGCAGCTTGGGCGGGGCAGGGTCCGTTTTGGGAAACACCATATATTTT.

The chain carries TRBV19 and TRBJ2-2; TRBD2 matches at 7 bases. V gave up 10 bases and J gave up 5 bases; unmatched junction bases: 10. Looked up from germline, CDR1 is LNHDA and CDR2 is SQIVND (reference sequence). The CDR3 runs to 14 residues. CDR3 coding DNA: TGTGCCACCGAGCTGGGGAGGGATACCGGGGAGCTGTTTTTT. This gives the protein CATELGRDTGELFF. Combining the CDR3 with reference TRBV19 and TRBJ2-2 gives the whole variable domain DGGITQSPKYLFRKEGQNVTLSCEQNLNHDAMYWYRQDPGQGLRLIYYSQIVNDFQKGDIAEGYSVSREKKESFPLTVTSAQKNPTAFYLCATELGRDTGELFFGEGSRLTVL.

The gene calls are TRBV7-9 and TRBJ1-6; tentative D call: TRBD1 (6 bases). V dropped 1 base and J dropped 8 bases, with 6 bases sitting between them. The germline gives CDR1 SEHNR, CDR2 FQNEAQ (reference sequence). CDR3 length: 13 residues. The CDR3 reads CASSLEGDSPLHF. CDR3 bases: TGTGCCAGCAGCTTAGAGGGGGATTCACCCCTCCACTTT. Using reference TRBV7-9 and TRBJ1-6 for the parts outside the CDR3, the full variable domain is DTGVSQNPRHKITKRGQNVTFRCDPISEHNRLYWYRQTLGQGPEFLTYFQNEAQLEKSRLLSDRFSAERPKGSFSTLEIQRTEQGDSAMYLCASSLEGDSPLHFGNGTRLTVT.

Notes on this clone: At one of its ends the junction is not consistent with the germline gene, which may arise from a read error. The chain couples TRBV7-7 to TRBJ2-5; the D gene is possibly TRBD1 (6 bases). The CDR3 has 15 amino acids. CDR1 SSHAT and CDR2 FNYEAQ come from the germline V gene (reference sequence). CDR3 amino acids: CASSKTRDIEETQYF. For the CDR3, the DNA is TGTGCTAGCAGCAAAACCCGGGACATAGAAGAGACCCAGTACTTC.

For the CDR3, the DNA is TGCGCCAGCAGCCAATCAGGGGTGGGGAATGAAAAACTGTTTTTT. It encodes CASSQSGVGNEKLFF. The genes are TRBV4-3 and TRBJ1-4, with D possibly matching TRBD1 (6 bases). CDR1 LGHNA and CDR2 YSLEER come from the germline V gene. With 2 bases removed from V and 5 bases from J, the gap between germline ends came to 12 bases. The CDR3 has 15 residues.

The chain combines TRBV27 with TRBJ2-7, with TRBD2 matching over 11 bases. Germline loops: CDR1 MNHEY, CDR2 SMNVEV (reference sequence). CDR3 length equals 14 residues. V lost 6 bases to trimming and J lost 2 bases; unmatched junction nucleotides: 3. The CDR3 DNA sequence: TGTGCCAGCAGGTCTAGCGGGGGGACCTACGAGCAGTACTTC. Translating it yields CASRSSGGTYEQYF.

V gene TRBV19 combines with J gene TRBJ1-5; D remains ambiguous. The CDR3 consists of 16 residues. The germline V gene has CDR1 LNHDA and CDR2 SQIVND (reference sequence). V dropped 10 bases and J dropped 2 bases, with 21 bases sitting between them. This chain's CDR3 is CATQYTLLVGNQPQHF. DNA of the CDR3: TGTGCCACACAGTACACTCTTCTGGTCGGCAATCAGCCCCAGCATTTT. The full variable domain, rest sourced from reference TRBV19 and TRBJ1-5, is DGGITQSPKYLFRKEGQNVTLSCEQNLNHDAMYWYRQDPGQGLRLIYYSQIVNDFQKGDIAEGYSVSREKKESFPLTVTSAQKNPTAFYLCATQYTLLVGNQPQHFGDGTRLSIL.

V usage is TRBV7-2 and J usage is TRBJ1-5; the D gene is possibly TRBD1 (6 bases). CDR1 is SGHTA and CDR2 is FQGNSA in the germline V gene. The V end was cut by 4 bases, the J end by 5 bases, with 15 bases between. The CDR3 is made up of 15 amino acids. The CDR3 loop is CASSSRGTADQPQHF. The CDR3 nucleotides read TGTGCCAGCAGCTCAAGGGGGACGGCCGATCAGCCCCAGCATTTT.

This chain connects TRBV28 to TRBJ2-7, with a possible D match to TRBD1 (6 bases). CDR1 MDHEN and CDR2 SYDVKM come from the germline V gene. Trimming removed 5 bases at V and 5 bases at J, with 16 bases between. CDR3 length equals 14 residues. The CDR3 loop is CASSRGGYSDEQYF. The CDR3 DNA is TGTGCCAGCAGTCGAGGGGGTTATTCGGACGAGCAGTACTTC.

This sequence joins TRBV7-2 and TRBJ2-4, with 8 bases identical to TRBD1. Germline V lookup: CDR1 SGHTA, CDR2 FQGNSA. The length of the CDR3 is 19 residues. Germline trimming cut 5 bases from V and 2 bases from J; bases unmatched to any gene: 17. The CDR3 spells CASSPDWVGDRITKNIQYF. In DNA, the CDR3 is TGTGCCAGCAGCCCTGATTGGGTAGGGGACAGGATAACCAAAAACATTCAGTACTTC. Variable domain in full (rest from reference TRBV7-2 and TRBJ2-4): GAGVSQSPSNKVTEKGKDVELRCDPISGHTALYWYRQSLGQGLEFLIYFQGNSAPDKSGLPSDRFSAERTGGSVSTLTIQRTQQEDSAVYLCASSPDWVGDRITKNIQYFGAGTRLSVL.

The rearrangement joins TRBV7-2 to TRBJ2-1; TRBD2 matches 10 bases. V lost 1 base to trimming and J lost 13 bases; unmatched junction nucleotides: 19. The length of the CDR3 is 18 residues. CDR1 is SGHTA, CDR2 FQGNSA, per germline. Written as DNA, the CDR3 is TGTGCCAGCAGCTTAGGGTTAGCGGGGGGCCCAAGCCTGGTTAAACAGTTCTTC. This encodes CASSLGLAGGPSLVKQFF.

This sequence joins TRBV9 and TRBJ2-7; 9 nucleotides agree with TRBD1. Germline values: CDR1 SGDLS, CDR2 YYNGEE. CDR3 size: 15 residues. Trimming at V came to 0 bases and at J to 0 bases, leaving 1 base not matched to a gene. As DNA, the CDR3 is TGTGCCAGCAGCGTAGGACAGGGGGTCTCCTACGAGCAGTACTTC. It codes for CASSVGQGVSYEQYF.

The V and J genes are TRBV4-1 and TRBJ2-7; TRBD1 matches 7 bases. The CDR3 consists of 16 residues. CDR1 is MGHRA and CDR2 is YSYEKL in the germline V gene. After removal of 0 bases from V and 3 bases from J, the junction contained 8 bases not matched to a gene. CDR3 DNA: TGCGCCAGCAGCCAAGATCTCGGACAGGTTTTCTACGAGCAGTACGTC. It yields the protein CASSQDLGQVFYEQYV.

The chain joins TRBV9 to TRBJ2-1, with 9 bases identical to TRBD2. Germline CDR1 reads SGDLS; CDR2 reads YYNGEE. J lost 5 bases, V lost 0 bases, and 12 bases had no gene match. This CDR3 is 18 amino acids long. The CDR3 region has the DNA TGTGCCAGCAGCGTAGACGGATTGAGACTAGCGGCCGACAATGAGCAGTTCTTC. Protein: CASSVDGLRLAADNEQFF. Supplemented by reference TRBV9 and TRBJ2-1, the full variable domain reads DSGVTQTPKHLITATGQRVTLRCSPRSGDLSVYWYQQSLDQGLQFLIQYYNGEERAKGNILERFSAQQFPDLHSELNLSSLELGDSALYFCASSVDGLRLAADNEQFFGPGTRLTVL.

This chain links TRBV5-4 with TRBJ1-1, with TRBD1 as a possible D gene (5 bases). The ends were cut back, 3 bases at V and 5 bases at J, with 14 bases in the middle. This CDR3 region has 14 residues. In germline, CDR1 is SGHNT, CDR2 YYREEE (reference sequence). The CDR3 is CASSSRGGRTEAFF. CDR3 sequence (DNA): TGTGCCAGCAGCTCCCGGGGGGGGAGGACTGAAGCTTTCTTT. Drawing the rest from reference TRBV5-4 and TRBJ1-1, the complete variable domain is ETGVTQSPTHLIKTRGQQVTLRCSSQSGHNTVSWYQQALGQGPQFIFQYYREEENGRGNFPPRFSGLQFPNYSSELNVNALELDDSALYLCASSSRGGRTEAFFGQGTRLTVV.

This chain uses TRBV11-2 with TRBJ2-1; 9 bases agree with TRBD2. After removal of 5 bases from V and 8 bases from J, the junction contained 10 bases not matched to a gene. Germline CDR1 and CDR2: SGHAT and FQNNGV. The CDR3 covers 15 residues. The CDR3: CASSPGGGGAYEQFF. The CDR3, as DNA: TGTGCCAGCAGCCCCGGCGGCGGGGGGGCCTATGAGCAGTTCTTC.

This sequence joins TRBV5-1 and TRBJ2-7, with D uncertain. The CDR3 covers 13 residues. V was clipped by 0 bases and J by 2 bases, with 6 bases between them. The germline V gene has CDR1 SGHRS and CDR2 YFSETQ. The CDR3, as DNA: TGCGCCAGCAGCTTGGAAGGAGCCTACGAGCAGTACTTC. It is translated as CASSLEGAYEQYF.

This sequence joins TRBV18 and TRBJ2-6; possible D gene TRBD2, 6 bases. The CDR3 covers 18 residues. Trimming took off 2 bases at V and 1 base at J, with 15 bases between the two ends. Germline CDR1 reads KGHSH; CDR2 reads LQKENI. The DNA for the CDR3 is TGTGCCAGCTCACCAAGGGCCCCCGGGGGTTCTGGGGCCAACGTCCTGACTTTC. Its translation is CASSPRAPGGSGANVLTF.

J is TRBJ2-7 and V is TRBV7-6; possible D gene TRBD1, 5 bases. V gave up 1 base and J gave up 0 bases, with 10 bases separating them. The CDR3 sequence is 15 residues long. Germline values: CDR1 SGHVS, CDR2 FNYEAQ. The CDR3 nucleotides read TGTGCCAGCAGCTTAGGTTCGACAGTCTCCTACGAGCAGTACTTC. Its protein is CASSLGSTVSYEQYF.

The genes are TRBV6-1 and TRBJ1-5; D is perhaps TRBD1 (6 bases). The CDR3 is 13 amino acids. Between the trimmed V and J ends, which lost 3 bases and 6 bases, there was a span of 9 bases. CDR1 and CDR2 from the germline V gene are MNHNS and SASEGT. The CDR3 DNA sequence: TGTGCCAGCAGTGACCAAGGGGGTCAGCCCCAGCATTTT. Residues: CASSDQGGQPQHF.

The rearrangement uses TRBV7-2 and TRBJ1-2; TRBD1 aligns across 8 bases. Trimming took 4 bases from V and 8 from J; bases not matched to a gene: 3. Germline V CDR1 and CDR2: SGHTA, FQGNSA. This CDR3 has 12 residues. Here the CDR3 DNA reads TGTGCCAGCAGCTGGGACAGGACGGGCTACACCTTC. Its translation: CASSWDRTGYTF.

V usage is TRBV6-5 and J usage is TRBJ2-1; a weak D match, TRBD1 (5 bases). Germline-derived CDR1 and CDR2 are MNHEY and SVGAGI. Trimming cost V 2 bases and J 6 bases, with 14 bases left between them. This CDR3 has 15 amino acids. CDR3 loop: CASSYRAGWFNEQFF. CDR3 bases: TGTGCCAGCAGTTACAGGGCAGGGTGGTTCAATGAGCAGTTCTTC.

V gene TRBV18 combines with J gene TRBJ1-1; D unclear. Trimming took 4 bases from V and 1 from J, leaving 16 bases between them. The germline CDR1 and CDR2 sequences are KGHSH and LQKENI. This CDR3 has 16 residues. The CDR3, as DNA: TGTGCCAGCTCACGGAGGGAATTGAGCACGAACACTGAAGCTTTCTTT. Amino acids: CASSRRELSTNTEAFF. Supplemented by reference TRBV18 and TRBJ1-1, the full variable domain reads NAGVMQNPRHLVRRRGQEARLRCSPMKGHSHVYWYRQLPEEGLKFMVYLQKENIIDESGMPKERFSAEFPKEGPSILRIQQVVRGDSAAYFCASSRRELSTNTEAFFGQGTRLTVV.

The chain has TRBV15 and TRBJ2-5; no clear D gene. Germline V gene lookup returns CDR1 LNHNV and CDR2 YYDKDF (reference sequence). V was clipped by 0 bases and J by 5 bases, with 7 bases between them. CDR3 length: 13 residues. The CDR3 spells CATSRDISETQYF. The CDR3 DNA is TGTGCCACCAGCAGAGATATTTCGGAGACCCAGTACTTC.

This chain joins TRBV6-1 and TRBJ1-5; 9 positions agree with TRBD1. There are 15 residues in the CDR3. V trimming: 5 bases; J trimming: 3 bases; junction bases outside the gene matches: 5. The germline V gene encodes CDR1 MNHNS and CDR2 SASEGT. The CDR3 nucleotides read TGTGCCAGCAGTTCGGACAGGGGTTTCAATCAGCCCCAGCATTTT. Translating gives CASSSDRGFNQPQHF.

V usage is TRBV27 and J usage is TRBJ1-4; 10 nucleotides align to TRBD1. CDR1 is MNHEY, CDR2 SMNVEV, per germline (reference sequence). This CDR3 spans 13 amino acids. Unmatched junction bases numbered 1, after V lost 5 bases and J lost 7 bases. The CDR3 sequence: CASSRTGGEKLFF. The CDR3 region has the DNA TGTGCCAGCAGTCGGACAGGGGGTGAAAAACTGTTTTTT.

Worth noting for this clone: One end of the junction does not line up with germline, which may come from a read error. CDR3 coding DNA: TGTGCCACCAGCAGCGTAGGACAGTTCCCGCTCTACTTT. Protein: CATSSVGQFPLYF. The genes are TRBV15 and TRBJ1-6, with D possibly TRBD1 on 6 matching bases. The CDR3 covers 13 residues. CDR1 is LNHNV and CDR2 is YYDKDF in the germline V gene (reference sequence).